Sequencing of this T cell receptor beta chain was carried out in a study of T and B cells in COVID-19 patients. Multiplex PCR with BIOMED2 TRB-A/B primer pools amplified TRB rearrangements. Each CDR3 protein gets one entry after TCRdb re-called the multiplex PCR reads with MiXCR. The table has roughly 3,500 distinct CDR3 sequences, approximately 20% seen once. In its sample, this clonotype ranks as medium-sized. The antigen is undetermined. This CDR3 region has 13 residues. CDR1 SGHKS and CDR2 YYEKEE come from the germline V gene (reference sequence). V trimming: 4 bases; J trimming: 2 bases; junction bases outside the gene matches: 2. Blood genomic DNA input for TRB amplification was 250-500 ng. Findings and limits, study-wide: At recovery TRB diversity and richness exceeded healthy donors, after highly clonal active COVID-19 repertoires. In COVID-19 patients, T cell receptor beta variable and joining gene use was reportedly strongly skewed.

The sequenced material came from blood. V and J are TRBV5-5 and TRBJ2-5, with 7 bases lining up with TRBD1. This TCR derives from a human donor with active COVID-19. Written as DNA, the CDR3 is TGTGCCAGCAGCCGGGGACAGCAAGAGACCCAGTACTTC. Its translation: CASSRGQQETQYF.